This T cell receptor (beta chain) comes out of a study of memory CD4+ T cells and cytomegalovirus serostatus. Study at large: Healthy Belgian adult donors included roughly nine CMV-positive and 24 CMV-negative people.

Assay used: immunoSEQ multiplex PCR; TCRdb lists only in-frame clones, some missing. This table has some 66,000 clones, roughly three quarters appearing once. Single viable CD3+CD4+CD8-CD45RO+ cells were sorted as the memory CD4+ T cells. The CDR3 loop spans 14 amino acids. Trimming removed 4 bases at V and 4 bases at J, with 12 bases between. From germline, CDR1 is SGHNT and CDR2 YYREEE (reference sequence). The chain couples TRBV5-4 to TRBJ2-1; no clear D. The sample comprised memory CD4+ T cells from blood. This clonotype originated in an adult in good health and CMV-seropositive. The CDR3 spells CASSQESGYNEQFF. In DNA, the CDR3 is TGTGCCAGCAGCCAGGAAAGTGGATACAATGAGCAGTTCTTC.